These 26 T cell receptor beta chains came from one sample sequenced in a study of molecular identifiers for immune sequencing clone quantification. TCRdb re-called the PCR reads with MiXCR, one entry per CDR3 protein. Here the sample spans about 630,000 distinct CDR3 sequences, 25% being singletons. The sample consisted of naive CD8+ T cells from blood, with Jurkat cell RNA spiked in. Subset: FACS-sorted CD8+CD4-CCR7+CD45RA+ naive T cells. The receptors were sampled from a human donor in good health. Some libraries in this study had Jurkat cell RNA spiked in.

Notes on this clonotype: A much larger clone lies one base from this, so it may be a read error. This sequence joins TRBV9 and TRBJ1-1; tentatively, D is TRBD1 (5 bases). The CDR3 is made up of 16 amino acids. Germline CDR1 is SGDLS and CDR2 is YYNGEE. Here the CDR3 reads CASSVGAGFADTETFF. The CDR3 DNA is TGTGCCAGCAGCGTAGGGGCAGGGTTTGCGGACACTGAAACTTTCTTT. The whole variable domain, filled in from reference TRBV9 and TRBJ1-1, reads DSGVTQTPKHLITATGQRVTLRCSPRSGDLSVYWYQQSLDQGLQFLIQYYNGEERAKGNILERFSAQQFPDLHSELNLSSLELGDSALYFCASSVGAGFADTETFFGQGTRLTVV.

This chain connects TRBV19 to TRBJ1-5; 10 nucleotides line up with TRBD1. The germline V gene has CDR1 LNHDA and CDR2 SQIVND (reference sequence). The CDR3 sequence is 15 residues long. V dropped 7 bases and J dropped 4; count of bases not matched to a gene: 7. CDR3 region: CASKMGQGLNQPQHF. The CDR3 region has the DNA TGTGCCAGTAAAATGGGACAGGGGCTAAATCAGCCCCAGCATTTT.

The rearrangement uses TRBV12-3 or TRBV12-4 and TRBJ1-1; D not resolved. This CDR3 comprises 14 residues. The V end lost 4 bases, the J end lost 1 base, and 10 bases lay between the germline ends. The CDR3 coding sequence is TGTGCCAGCAGTTCGACGGCAGCGAACACTGAAGCTTTCTTT. The encoded protein is CASSSTAANTEAFF.

This clonotype was seen at least ten times. This chain connects TRBV19 to TRBJ2-3; the D is unclear. The length of the CDR3 is 13 residues. Trimming removed 6 bases from V and 2 bases from J, with 9 bases in between. Germline CDR1 LNHDA, CDR2 SQIVND (reference sequence). The CDR3 DNA reads TGTGCCAGTAGCACCATGCTCACAGATACGCAGTATTTT. Protein: CASSTMLTDTQYF.

This clonotype was detected a few times. This rearrangement joins TRBV6-1 to TRBJ2-7, with 7 bases that match TRBD1. Trimming removed 5 bases from V and 6 bases from J; junction bases left unmatched: 7. CDR1 and CDR2 from the germline V gene are MNHNS and SASEGT. The CDR3 consists of 13 residues. Here the CDR3 reads CASSSGGGGEQYF. CDR3 coding DNA: TGTGCCAGCAGTTCAGGGGGTGGCGGCGAGCAGTACTTC.

In this sample, this clonotype turned up once. J is TRBJ2-2 and V is TRBV5-1, with no clear D. CDR1 is SGHRS, CDR2 YFSETQ, per germline. The V end was cut by 4 bases, the J end by 3 bases, with 10 bases between. The CDR3 covers 14 residues. The CDR3 DNA reads TGCGCCAGCAGCACCGACCGCTACACCGGGGAGCTGTTTTTT. Protein: CASSTDRYTGELFF. Full variable domain (rest looked up from reference TRBV5-1 and TRBJ2-2): KAGVTQTPRYLIKTRGQQVTLSCSPISGHRSVSWYQQTPGQGLQFLFEYFSETQRNKGNFPGRFSGRQFSNSRSEMNVSTLELGDSALYLCASSTDRYTGELFFGEGSRLTVL.

This clonotype appeared a few times. This chain links TRBV27 with TRBJ2-7, with D maybe TRBD2 (6 bases). V lost 8 bases to trimming and J lost 4 bases, with 12 bases between them. Germline V lookup: CDR1 MNHEY, CDR2 SMNVEV (reference sequence). The CDR3 covers 12 residues. CDR3: CASGSGIYEQYF. CDR3 in DNA: TGTGCCAGCGGTAGCGGCATTTACGAGCAGTACTTC.

This clonotype was counted at least ten times. The chain recombines TRBV4-1 with TRBJ1-1, with D perhaps matching TRBD1 (5 bases). The CDR3 extends over 18 amino acids. The germline V gene encodes CDR1 MGHRA and CDR2 YSYEKL. With 3 bases removed from V and 4 bases from J, the gap between germline ends came to 24 bases. CDR3 region: CASSHPLGVADLGTEAFF. The CDR3 nucleotides are TGCGCCAGCAGCCATCCTTTGGGGGTGGCAGACTTAGGCACTGAAGCTTTCTTT.

This clonotype was found once. Being one base from a much bigger clone, this may be a read error. The chain carries TRBV14 and TRBJ2-2; D uncertain. V dropped 4 bases and J dropped 7 bases, with 13 bases sitting between them. Germline assignment: CDR1 SGHDN and CDR2 FVKESK. This CDR3 has 14 residues. CDR3 amino acids: CASSPSLFVGELFF. The CDR3, as DNA: TGTGCCAGCAGCCCCTCTCTTTTTGTCGGGGAGCTGTTTTTT.

At least ten counts were recorded for this clonotype. This chain connects TRBV4-3 to TRBJ1-1; D is unclear. Germline V gives CDR1 LGHNA, CDR2 YSLEER. V gave up 0 bases and J gave up 5 bases, with 16 bases separating them. CDR3 length equals 16 residues. This chain's CDR3 is CASSQEGPGMWTEAFF. The CDR3 coding sequence is TGCGCCAGCAGCCAAGAGGGCCCGGGTATGTGGACTGAAGCTTTCTTT.

This chain connects TRBV20-1 to TRBJ2-1; 7 nucleotides agree with TRBD2. Unmatched junction bases numbered 7, after V lost 0 bases and J lost 2 bases. Germline-derived CDR1 and CDR2 are DFQATT and SNEGSKA (reference sequence). The CDR3 is 16 residues long. The CDR3 DNA reads TGCAGTGCTAGAGATCCCCTAGCGGCAACCTACAATGAGCAGTTCTTC. This gives the protein CSARDPLAATYNEQFF.

This clonotype was picked up a small number of times. The CDR3 DNA sequence: TGTGCCACCAGCAGAGATCTCGCGGGGCGCGAGCAGTACTTC. This translates into CATSRDLAGREQYF. The chain couples TRBV15 to TRBJ2-7; D is perhaps TRBD2 (6 bases). The V end lost 0 bases, the J end lost 6 bases, and 12 bases lay between the germline ends. CDR3 size: 14 residues. CDR1 and CDR2 (germline): LNHNV, YYDKDF (reference sequence).

Worth noting for this clonotype: A clone one base away is much larger, so this may be a read error. The rearrangement uses TRBV7-2 and TRBJ2-2, with 14 bases aligning to TRBD2. Germline V gene data show CDR1 as SGHTA and CDR2 as FQGNSA. With V trimmed by 3 bases and J by 8 bases, 8 bases remained unmatched. The CDR3 runs to 17 residues. The CDR3 nucleotides are TGTGCCAGCAGCTTGTCGACTAGCGGGAGGGGGATAGGGGAGCTGTTTTTT. Its protein product is CASSLSTSGRGIGELFF.

This clonotype was picked up many times. The chain is built from TRBV5-1 and TRBJ2-7; D is ambiguous. Trimming shortened V by 0 bases and J by 0 bases, and 10 bases separated the two germline ends. The CDR3 loop spans 15 amino acids. Germline assignment: CDR1 SGHRS and CDR2 YFSETQ. The CDR3 DNA is TGCGCCAGCAGCTTGGTGGCATCGAGCTCCTACGAGCAGTACTTC. This codes for CASSLVASSSYEQYF.

Comment on this clonotype: Lacking the conserved final phenylalanine or tryptophan, this CDR3 likely reflects a read error. The V call is TRBV5-1, the J call TRBJ2-2; D uncertain. V lost 2 bases to trimming and J lost 3 bases, with 5 bases between them. This CDR3 spans 13 amino acids. CDR1 is SGHRS and CDR2 is YFSETQ in the germline V gene. The chain's CDR3 is CASSFSDTGELFL. CDR3 in DNA: TGCGCCAGCAGCTTCTCAGACACCGGGGAGCTGTTTTTG.

This clonotype was seen only a few times. The V call is TRBV6-6, the J call TRBJ2-5; a weak D match, TRBD2 (6 bases). In germline, CDR1 is MNHNY, CDR2 SVGAGI (reference sequence). Trimming cost V 3 bases and J 2 bases, with 10 bases left between them. This CDR3 is 14 amino acids long. The DNA of the CDR3 is TGTGCCAGCAGTTATCGGGAGTGGCAAGAGACCCAGTACTTC. Protein: CASSYREWQETQYF.

The sample holds a few counts of this clonotype. This sequence joins TRBV6-6 and TRBJ2-7; 9 nucleotides match TRBD2. V gave up 4 bases and J gave up 4 bases; unmatched junction bases: 8. The CDR3 runs to 15 residues. Germline V CDR1 and CDR2: MNHNY, SVGAGI (reference sequence). CDR3 DNA sequence: TGTGCCAGCAGTTTGGGGCCGGGACTAGCTTACGAGCAGTACTTC. Amino acid sequence: CASSLGPGLAYEQYF.

In the case of this clonotype: One end of the junction is discordant with germline, which a read error may explain. CDR3 bases: TGTGCCAGCAGTCCATTAGCGGGAGCCGGGGAGCTGATTTTT. Protein: CASSPLAGAGELIF. J is TRBJ2-2 and V is TRBV28; 9 bases are a match to TRBD2. This CDR3 spans 14 amino acids. Per germline, CDR1 MDHEN and CDR2 SYDVKM. The whole variable domain, filled in from reference TRBV28 and TRBJ2-2, reads DVKVTQSSRYLVKRTGEKVFLECVQDMDHENMFWYRQDPGLGLRLIYFSYDVKMKEKGDIPEGYSVSREKKERFSLILESASTNQTSMYLCASSPLAGAGELIFGEGSRLTVL.

On this clonotype itself: One end of the junction fails to match germline, which may point to a read error. V usage is TRBV12-3 or TRBV12-4 and J usage is TRBJ2-5; the D gene is possibly TRBD2 (5 bases). The CDR3 consists of 14 residues. CDR3 loop: CASKPSGFWETQYF. The DNA of the CDR3 is TGCGCCAGCAAACCCTCGGGATTCTGGGAGACCCAGTACTTC.

As to this clonotype: The junction does not match germline at one end; this may be a read error. J is TRBJ2-7 and V is TRBV7-9; tentative D call: TRBD2 (7 bases). The CDR3 length is 14 residues. Germline V CDR1 and CDR2: SEHNR, FQNEAQ (reference sequence). The CDR3 nucleotides read TGTGCCGGCAGCAACCAAAGGACAGCGGGGGAGCAGTACTTC. Translation: CAGSNQRTAGEQYF. The complete variable domain, with remaining parts taken from reference TRBV7-9 and TRBJ2-7, reads DTGVSQNPRHKITKRGQNVTFRCDPISEHNRLYWYRQTLGQGPEFLTYFQNEAQLEKSRLLSDRFSAERPKGSFSTLEIQRTEQGDSAMYLCAGSNQRTAGEQYFGPGTRLTVT.

The chain recombines TRBV6-8 with TRBJ1-1; TRBD1 might be the D (6 bases). CDR3 length: 15 amino acids. V lost 0 bases, J lost 1 base, and 9 bases lay in between. Germline V gene data show CDR1 as MNHGY and CDR2 as SAAAGT. The CDR3 spells CASSYSRGRNTEAFF. The CDR3 DNA reads as TGTGCCAGCAGTTACTCACGGGGGCGGAACACTGAAGCTTTCTTT.

This clonotype was detected only a few times. The V gene is TRBV3-1, the J gene TRBJ2-2; 14 bases agree with TRBD2. This CDR3 has 19 residues. The V gene's germline CDR1 is LGHDT and CDR2 YNNKEL (reference sequence). Trimming removed 3 bases from V and 3 bases from J; junction bases left unmatched: 9. Here the CDR3 reads CASSQVWTSGRKDTGELFF. DNA of the CDR3: TGTGCCAGCAGCCAGGTCTGGACTAGCGGGAGGAAAGACACCGGGGAGCTGTTTTTT.

The chain has TRBV27 and TRBJ1-2; no reliable D call. Germline V gives CDR1 MNHEY, CDR2 SMNVEV (reference sequence). The V gene lost 0 bases and the J gene lost 2 bases, with 13 bases spanning the gap. The CDR3 sequence is 16 residues long. The CDR3 protein is CASSLSTQGRNYGYTF. The CDR3 DNA reads as TGTGCCAGCAGTTTATCAACCCAAGGGAGAAACTATGGCTACACCTTC.

A few counts support this clonotype. This chain joins TRBV11-2 and TRBJ2-2; 9 nucleotides line up with TRBD1. The junction had 8 bases not matched to a gene; V was cut back by 5 bases and J by 7 bases. CDR1 and CDR2 (germline): SGHAT, FQNNGV. The CDR3 has 15 amino acids. The CDR3 DNA follows: TGTGCCAGCAGCATCCACGGACAGGGGAACGGGGAGCTGTTTTTT. This encodes CASSIHGQGNGELFF.

This clonotype occurred many times. One junction end does not reproduce the germline sequence, and a read error may be involved. The chain is built from TRBV12-3 or TRBV12-4 and TRBJ1-5; 8 bases fit TRBD1. The CDR3 length is 14 residues. CDR3 bases: TGCGCCAGCAGCCCGACAGGGGGCAATCAGCCCCAGCATTTT. It is translated as CASSPTGGNQPQHF.

Regarding this clonotype: The CDR3 ends on some other residue instead of the conserved phenylalanine or tryptophan, so this is likely a read error. DNA for the CDR3: TGCGCCAGCAGCCAAGATTGGGTGTTCGACACTGAAGCTTTCTAT. Protein: CASSQDWVFDTEAFY. V gene TRBV4-3 combines with J gene TRBJ1-1; D is unresolved. Germline CDR1 and CDR2: LGHNA and YSLEER. Trimming cost V 0 bases and J 3 bases, with 11 bases left between them. This CDR3 has 15 amino acids.